These T cell receptor beta chains were read from a single sample in a study of blood T cell repertoires in COVID-19. The table came from immunoSEQ multiplex PCR; TCRdb's copy has only in-frame clones and leaves some out. The sample includes about 81,000 clones, 82% seen only once; the top ten take approximately 7%. The specimen was peripheral blood. The receptor set was obtained from a human donor in a cohort sampled during active COVID-19. Each CDR3 is given with its conserved first and last residue. Each record gives: J gene, V gene, D gene, clone size, CDR3 protein, CDR3 DNA. D genes are given only for firm matches. Part of the rows lack a size; the others show once, few, many or a class for expanded clones.

>TRBJ1-6|TRBV7-9|-|few
CASSQRRVGSPLHF
TGTGCCAGCAGCCAACGGAGGGTGGGTTCACCCCTCCACTTT
>TRBJ1-5|TRBV19|TRBD1|once
CASKPGTGTYSNQPQHF
TGTGCCAGTAAACCCGGGACAGGCACCTATAGCAATCAGCCCCAGCATTTT
>TRBJ1-6|TRBV7-2|TRBD1|-
CASSPGQGQGSPLHF
TGTGCCAGCAGCCCAGGACAGGGTCAGGGATCACCCCTCCACTTT
>TRBJ1-1|TRBV9|-|few
CASSADFLNTEAFF
TGTGCCAGCAGCGCCGACTTTTTGAACACTGAAGCTTTCTTT
>TRBJ1-2|TRBV24-1|-|-
CATSDFRGNGYTF
TGTGCCACCAGTGATTTTCGGGGAAACGGCTACACCTTC
>TRBJ1-1|TRBV29-1|-|-
CSVGKTTVGGAAFF
TGCAGCGTCGGGAAAACCACCGTGGGGGGGGCGGCTTTCTTT
>TRBJ1-5|TRBV5-1|-|-
CASSLEGLQPQHF
TGCGCCAGCAGCTTGGAGGGGCTTCAGCCCCAGCATTTT
>TRBJ1-5|TRBV10-2|-|-
CASGEGNQPQHF
TGCGCCAGCGGGGAGGGGAATCAGCCCCAGCATTTT
>TRBJ2-7|TRBV7-2|TRBD2|many
CASSPIGRGAWEQYF
TGTGCCAGCAGCCCTATTGGGCGGGGGGCGTGGGAGCAGTACTTC
>TRBJ1-6|TRBV15|-|-
CATSRVRRAGESPLHF
TGTGCCACCAGCAGAGTGCGGCGGGCAGGAGAATCACCCCTCCACTTT
>TRBJ2-3|TRBV5-1|TRBD2|-
CASSSWTSGGTDTQYF
TGCGCCAGCAGCTCCTGGACTAGCGGGGGAACAGATACGCAGTATTTT
>TRBJ2-5|TRBV6-2/TRBV6-3|TRBD1|few
CASSYRDREQETQYF
TGTGCCAGCAGTTACCGGGACAGGGAACAAGAGACCCAGTACTTC
>TRBJ2-5|TRBV7-9|TRBD1|-
CASSPAGTGSETQYF
TGTGCCAGCAGTCCCGCCGGGACAGGGAGCGAGACCCAGTACTTC
>TRBJ2-1|TRBV10-3|-|few
CATAAVNEQFF
TGTGCCACAGCGGCGGTCAATGAGCAGTTCTTC
>TRBJ1-1|TRBV10-2|TRBD1|-
CASSQQGYTEAFF
TGCGCCAGCAGTCAACAGGGGTACACTGAAGCTTTCTTT
>TRBJ1-2|TRBV5-6|TRBD1|-
CASSYLLTGAPYGYTF
TGTGCCAGCAGCTACCTCCTGACAGGGGCCCCCTATGGCTACACCTTC
>TRBJ1-3|TRBV6-2/TRBV6-3|TRBD1|-
CASSRGQAGNTIYF
TGTGCCAGCAGCCGAGGACAGGCTGGAAACACCATATATTTT
>TRBJ2-7|TRBV28|TRBD1|many
CASSHPGTGSYEQYF
TGTGCCAGCAGCCATCCCGGGACAGGCTCCTACGAGCAGTACTTC
>TRBJ2-2|TRBV10-1|-|-
CASSGSSVGAGELFF
TGCGCCAGCAGTGGGTCTTCAGTCGGGGCCGGGGAGCTGTTTTTT
>TRBJ2-7|TRBV7-9|TRBD1|-
CASSPRTGWEQYF
TGTGCCAGCAGCCCGAGGACAGGGTGGGAGCAGTACTTC
>TRBJ2-7|TRBV20-1|TRBD1|once
CSASFRDRGLYEQYF
TGCAGTGCTAGTTTCCGGGACAGGGGGTTATACGAGCAGTACTTC
>TRBJ1-1|TRBV6-1|-|-
CASSEQSGNPEAFF
TGTGCCAGCAGTGAACAGTCGGGTAATCCTGAAGCTTTCTTT
>TRBJ2-2|TRBV7-6|TRBD1|-
CASSTPQGLSTGELFF
TGTGCCAGCAGCACCCCACAGGGGTTAAGCACCGGGGAGCTGTTTTTT
>TRBJ1-5|TRBV7-2|-|-
CASSLFDQPQHF
TGTGCCAGCAGCTTATTCGATCAGCCCCAGCATTTT
>TRBJ2-7|TRBV6-2/TRBV6-3|TRBD1|-
CASSRGDRVYEQYF
TGTGCCAGCAGCCGCGGGGACAGGGTCTACGAGCAGTACTTC
>TRBJ1-5|TRBV19|-|-
CASSTSGRGQPQHF
TGTGCCAGTAGTACGTCAGGGAGGGGTCAGCCCCAGCATTTT
>TRBJ1-1|TRBV3-1/TRBV3-2|-|-
CASSLTASVAEAFF
TGTGCCAGCAGCCTGACAGCCTCGGTGGCTGAAGCTTTCTTT
>TRBJ1-2|TRBV19|TRBD1|-
CASEDRVYGYTF
TGTGCCAGCGAAGACAGGGTCTATGGCTACACCTTC
>TRBJ2-3|TRBV5-6|-|-
CASSLFQGGQTDTQYF
TGTGCCAGCAGCTTGTTTCAGGGGGGCCAGACAGATACGCAGTATTTT
>TRBJ1-6|TRBV5-1|TRBD1|-
CASSLGDRQGRSPLHF
TGCGCCAGCAGCTTGGGGGACCGACAGGGTAGGTCACCCCTCCACTTT
>TRBJ2-7|TRBV12-5|-|-
CASGAGLYEQYF
TGTGCTAGTGGGGCGGGACTCTACGAGCAGTACTTC
>TRBJ1-5|TRBV15|-|-
CATSSTRGGQPQHF
TGTGCCACCAGCAGTACTCGGGGGGGTCAGCCCCAGCATTTT
>TRBJ2-2|TRBV4-3|TRBD2|-
CASSQRPGLAGAGGELFF
TGCGCCAGCAGCCAGAGACCGGGACTAGCGGGGGCGGGAGGGGAGCTGTTTTTT
>TRBJ2-7|TRBV25-1|-|-
CASSEFETGNYEQYF
TGTGCCAGCAGTGAGTTTGAGACTGGTAACTACGAGCAGTACTTC
>TRBJ1-2|TRBV7-6|TRBD1|once
CASSFLGQGAADGYTF
TGTGCCAGCAGCTTCCTCGGACAGGGAGCGGCCGACGGCTACACCTTC
>TRBJ2-7|TRBV4-1|TRBD1|-
CASSQRQGAQEQYF
TGCGCCAGCAGCCAGAGACAGGGGGCGCAAGAGCAGTACTTC
>TRBJ1-2|TRBV30|TRBD1|few
CACSIGTANYGYTF
TGTGCCTGTTCCATCGGGACAGCTAACTATGGCTACACCTTC
>TRBJ2-7|TRBV9|TRBD2|many
CASSASSGGVYEQYF
TGTGCCAGCAGCGCTAGTAGCGGGGGGGTCTACGAGCAGTACTTC
>TRBJ2-2|TRBV5-1|TRBD2|-
CASSAGLASTGELFF
TGCGCCAGCAGCGCAGGACTAGCAAGCACCGGGGAGCTGTTTTTT
>TRBJ2-3|TRBV15|-|-
CATSRVASPSTDTQYF
TGTGCCACCAGCAGAGTGGCTAGCCCCAGCACAGATACGCAGTATTTT
>TRBJ1-4|TRBV6-2/TRBV6-3|-|few
CASSYPSTNEKLFF
TGTGCCAGCAGTTACCCATCAACTAATGAAAAACTGTTTTTT
>TRBJ2-7|TRBV2|TRBD2|-
CASRDSGGVPYEQYF
TGTGCCAGCAGGGATAGCGGGGGGGTCCCCTACGAGCAGTACTTC
>TRBJ1-2|TRBV9|-|-
CASSAQNYGYTF
TGTGCCAGCAGCGCACAGAACTATGGCTACACCTTC
>TRBJ2-5|TRBV4-1|TRBD2|-
CASSQASGAWGETQYF
TGCGCCAGCAGCCAGGCTAGCGGTGCCTGGGGGGAGACCCAGTACTTC